These 5 T cell receptor beta chains came from one sample sequenced in a study of T cell responses to AZD1222 COVID-19 vaccine (dated by TCRdb to about 2021). The meaning of the sample's time point label: about 28 days (+/-7) after the second vaccine dose. The library was made by the immunoSEQ multiplex PCR assay. Entries here come from immuneACCESS through TCRdb and include only in-frame sequences with V and J called. Some clones fail to appear in such tables; in the studies checked, an unresolved V gene covers under half of the shortfall, and the cause of the remainder is unknown. The sample table lists fewer than 120,000 clones, around 93% of them with a count of one. The top ten constitute about 3% of the sample. The sample in question was peripheral blood, obtained 28 days after the second AZD1222 dose. The source is an adult who received the AZD1222 COVID-19 vaccine.

The chain carries TRBV5-1 and TRBJ2-1, with D perhaps being TRBD1 or TRBD2 (6 bases each). CDR3 length: 15 residues. Germline CDR1 is SGHRS and CDR2 is YFSETQ. The V gene lost 2 bases and the J gene lost 2 bases, with 11 bases spanning the gap. The CDR3 DNA follows: TGCGCCAGCAGCTTTGGGGGGCAGACCTACAATGAGCAGTTCTTC. Its translation: CASSFGGQTYNEQFF.

The chain's CDR3 is CATRDRESTDTQYF. In DNA, the CDR3 is TGTGCCACCAGGGACAGGGAAAGCACAGATACGCAGTATTTT. The chain is built from TRBV15 and TRBJ2-3, with TRBD1 matching over 8 bases. Germline V lookup: CDR1 LNHNV, CDR2 YYDKDF (reference sequence). With V trimmed by 6 bases and J by 0 bases, 2 bases remained unmatched. CDR3 size: 14 residues.

Written as DNA, the CDR3 is TGTGCCAGCAGCATCGGGACACAGTCCACCGGGGAGCTGTTTTTT. Translation gives CASSIGTQSTGELFF. V gene TRBV5-4 combines with J gene TRBJ2-2; D is perhaps TRBD1 (6 bases). Trimming took off 4 bases at V and 4 bases at J, with 14 bases between the two ends. Germline V CDR1 and CDR2: SGHNT, YYREEE (reference sequence). The CDR3 sequence is 15 residues long.

This rearrangement joins TRBV2 to TRBJ1-5, with D maybe TRBD1 (5 bases). CDR3 size: 15 residues. In germline, CDR1 is SNHLY, CDR2 FYNNEI. Trimming cost V 11 bases and J 0 bases, with 17 bases left between them. The CDR3 DNA is TGTGCCGCTAGTCCGGGGGGTTTTAGCAATCAGCCCCAGCATTTT. This sequence encodes CAASPGGFSNQPQHF.

This chain uses TRBV13 with TRBJ2-1; D remains ambiguous. V was cut by 2 bases and J by 3 bases, with 14 bases left in between. In germline, CDR1 is PRHDT, CDR2 FYEKMQ (reference sequence). The CDR3 covers 16 residues. The CDR3 loop is CASSLSSTDNYNEQFF. The CDR3 DNA follows: TGTGCCAGCAGCTTAAGTTCTACCGATAACTACAATGAGCAGTTCTTC.